Following are 23 T cell receptor beta chains from one sample sequenced in a study of T cell repertoires in cytomegalovirus infection. MiXCR, applied by TCRdb to the reads, yields one record per CDR3 protein. The sample gives about 180,000 distinct CDR3 sequences, around 15% of which show up once; roughly a quarter is in the top ten. Sequencing was carried out using PBMCs. All receptors derive from a human donor in good health (CMV status not recorded). Some clones in this sample may be carry-over from other donors' samples.

This clonotype was seen a few times. The gene calls are TRBV29-1 and TRBJ2-1, with 7 bases matching TRBD1. V lost 1 base, J lost 3 bases, and 6 bases stayed unmatched. Germline assignment: CDR1 SQVTM and CDR2 ANQGSEA. The length of the CDR3 is 15 residues. CDR3 sequence: CSVEGGTEYYNEQFF. CDR3 DNA sequence: TGCAGCGTTGAAGGAGGGACAGAATACTACAATGAGCAGTTCTTC.

This clonotype was recorded a few times. CDR3 sequence (DNA): TGTGCCAGCAGTCTCAGCGGGGGCCTCTATAATGAGCAGTTCTTC. Translation: CASSLSGGLYNEQFF. The chain employs TRBV7-3 and TRBJ2-1; 8 nucleotides align to TRBD2. After removal of 6 bases from V and 7 bases from J, the junction contained 11 bases not matched to a gene. CDR1 and CDR2 (germline): SGHTA, FQGTGA. CDR3 length equals 15 residues.

The chain links TRBV6-1 to TRBJ1-5, with D tentatively TRBD1 (6 bases). This CDR3 has 15 residues. The V and J ends lost 6 bases and 6 bases respectively, with 18 bases between them. Germline values: CDR1 MNHNS, CDR2 SASEGT. Here the CDR3 reads CASRVSLGQRQPQHF. CDR3 nucleotides: TGTGCCAGCAGAGTATCCCTAGGACAGCGTCAGCCCCAGCATTTT.

This clonotype was seen more than once but under ten times. The chain joins TRBV29-1 to TRBJ1-1; D possibly corresponds to TRBD1 (6 bases). The CDR3 is 14 amino acids. Trimming shortened V by 2 bases and J by 0 bases, and 10 bases separated the two germline ends. Looked up from germline, CDR1 is SQVTM and CDR2 is ANQGSEA. This CDR3 reads CSVELQGMNTEAFF. CDR3 nucleotides: TGCAGCGTTGAATTACAGGGCATGAACACTGAAGCTTTCTTT.

This clonotype came up many times. V gene TRBV6-2 or TRBV6-3 combines with J gene TRBJ2-2; TRBD1 might be the D (6 bases). CDR1 is MNHEY, CDR2 SVGEGT, per germline. Trimming cost V 5 bases and J 6 bases, with 10 bases left between them. This CDR3 is built from 13 residues. DNA of the CDR3: TGTGCCAGCAGTCTGAAGGGGGCCGGGGAGCTGTTTTTT. As protein: CASSLKGAGELFF.

This clonotype was detected a few times. This chain joins TRBV30 and TRBJ2-6; no clear D. Germline V gene sequence: CDR1 GTSNPN, CDR2 SVGIG (reference sequence). V gave up 4 bases and J gave up 3 bases, with 13 bases separating them. This CDR3 is built from 15 residues. Here the CDR3 DNA reads TGTGCCTGGACTACCGAGTTTGTTGGGGCCAACGTCCTGACTTTC. This translates into CAWTTEFVGANVLTF.

This clonotype was seen ten or more times. The chain employs TRBV7-2 and TRBJ1-2; tentatively, D is TRBD1 (5 bases). The CDR3 sequence is 15 residues long. Germline CDR1 and CDR2: SGHTA and FQGNSA. V was clipped by 1 base and J by 0 bases, with 9 bases between them. The CDR3 spells CASSLVGPANYGYTF. CDR3 sequence (DNA): TGTGCCAGCAGCTTAGTGGGACCCGCTAACTATGGCTACACCTTC.

This clonotype was detected ten times or more. The V and J genes are TRBV7-3 and TRBJ1-1; 11 bases line up with TRBD1. The V and J ends lost 2 bases and 4 bases, in that order; junction bases with no gene match: 3. This CDR3 has 15 amino acids. Germline-derived CDR1 and CDR2 are SGHTA and FQGTGA. This CDR3 reads CASSLGGTGGTEAFF. The DNA for the CDR3 is TGTGCCAGCAGCTTAGGAGGGACAGGGGGCACTGAAGCTTTCTTT.

In its sample, this clonotype was seen many times. V is TRBV7-8 and J is TRBJ1-6; the D gene is possibly TRBD1 (5 bases). Germline loops: CDR1 SGHVS, CDR2 FQNEAQ. The V end lost 7 bases, the J end lost 10 bases, and 14 bases lay between the germline ends. The CDR3 extends over 13 amino acids. This chain's CDR3 is CASNGRADSPLHF. CDR3 nucleotides: TGTGCCAGCAATGGCAGGGCGGACTCACCCCTCCACTTT.

The chain employs TRBV5-1 and TRBJ2-7; D may be TRBD1 (5 bases). The CDR3 length is 14 residues. Germline CDR1 SGHRS, CDR2 YFSETQ. V was shortened by 1 base and J by 6 bases, with 14 bases between the two germline ends. The CDR3: CASSLQGDSGEQYF. For the CDR3, the DNA is TGCGCCAGCAGCTTGCAAGGGGATTCTGGCGAGCAGTACTTC.

This clonotype was seen a few times. This chain links TRBV12-3 or TRBV12-4 with TRBJ2-1; 12 bases fit TRBD2. This CDR3 spans 17 amino acids. V shed 0 bases, J shed 4 bases, and the junction held 4 bases outside the gene matches. CDR3 DNA sequence: TGTGCCAGCAGTTTAGCGCGGACTAGCGGGATGTACAATGAGCAGTTCTTC. Protein product: CASSLARTSGMYNEQFF.

This clonotype was recorded many times. This sequence joins TRBV7-2 and TRBJ2-6; D may be TRBD1 (5 bases). The CDR3 consists of 18 residues. V lost 3 bases to trimming and J lost 2 bases, with 17 bases between them. CDR1 is SGHTA and CDR2 is FQGNSA in the germline V gene. As DNA, the CDR3 is TGTGCCAGCAGCTTTTCACCTGCAGGGCTAGCTGGGGCCAACGTCCTGACTTTC. Its protein is CASSFSPAGLAGANVLTF. The variable domain in full, completed from reference TRBV7-2 and TRBJ2-6, reads GAGVSQSPSNKVTEKGKDVELRCDPISGHTALYWYRQSLGQGLEFLIYFQGNSAPDKSGLPSDRFSAERTGGSVSTLTIQRTQQEDSAVYLCASSFSPAGLAGANVLTFGAGSRLTVL.

This clonotype has at least ten counts. The chain joins TRBV28 to TRBJ2-1; D may be TRBD2 (5 bases). The V end was cut by 5 bases, the J end by 2 bases, with 28 bases between. Germline CDR1 MDHEN, CDR2 SYDVKM. The CDR3 is made up of 20 amino acids. CDR3 residues: CASSLPHVATTVSTYNEQFF. The CDR3 DNA follows: TGTGCCAGCAGTCTCCCCCATGTAGCGACAACCGTTTCTACCTACAATGAGCAGTTCTTC.

The chain joins TRBV2 to TRBJ1-1; the match to TRBD1 covers 9 bases. J was trimmed by 8 bases and V by 6 bases; bases with no gene match: 7. CDR1 is SNHLY and CDR2 is FYNNEI in the germline V gene. This CDR3 spans 13 amino acids. The CDR3 reads CASRDRGHGEAFF. CDR3 bases: TGTGCCAGCAGGGACAGGGGTCATGGGGAAGCTTTCTTT. Using reference TRBV2 and TRBJ1-1 for the parts outside the CDR3, the full variable domain is EPEVTQTPSHQVTQMGQEVILRCVPISNHLYFYWYRQILGQKVEFLVSFYNNEISEKSEIFDDQFSVERPDGSNFTLKIRSTKLEDSAMYFCASRDRGHGEAFFGQGTRLTVV.

This clonotype showed up just a few times. The V gene is TRBV5-1, the J gene TRBJ2-7, with 9 bases aligning to TRBD2. Per the germline V gene, CDR1 is SGHRS and CDR2 is YFSETQ. There are 14 residues in the CDR3. V was clipped by 7 bases and J by 5 bases; unmatched bases: 10. The CDR3 sequence is CASASGRNVNEQYF. The CDR3 DNA sequence: TGCGCCAGCGCCAGCGGGAGGAATGTAAACGAGCAGTACTTC.

This clonotype was picked up many times. The chain uses TRBV7-3 and TRBJ2-5; TRBD2 matches at 12 bases. This CDR3 has 16 amino acids. Germline V lookup: CDR1 SGHTA, CDR2 FQGTGA. V lost 5 bases to trimming and J lost 5 bases; unmatched junction nucleotides: 9. Written as DNA, the CDR3 is TGTGCCAGCAGCCCAACGACTAGCGGGAGTAGGGAGACCCAGTACTTC. Translated, it gives CASSPTTSGSRETQYF.

This clonotype has ten or more counts. V usage is TRBV7-2 and J usage is TRBJ2-7; D gene ambiguous. This CDR3 is 12 amino acids long. The V end lost 3 bases, the J end lost 0 bases, and 3 bases lay between the germline ends. The V gene's germline CDR1 is SGHTA and CDR2 FQGNSA. The CDR3: CASSFDSYEQYF. CDR3 sequence (DNA): TGTGCCAGCAGCTTCGACTCCTACGAGCAGTACTTC.

The chain joins TRBV28 to TRBJ2-2, with 9 bases aligning to TRBD1. The junction had 4 bases not matched to a gene; V was cut back by 6 bases and J by 2 bases. This CDR3 spans 15 amino acids. Germline CDR1 and CDR2: MDHEN and SYDVKM. CDR3 amino acids: CASRMGQGNTGELFF. CDR3 bases: TGTGCCAGCAGGATGGGACAGGGCAACACCGGGGAGCTGTTTTTT.

V usage is TRBV9 and J usage is TRBJ1-1; D is unclear. CDR3 length equals 13 residues. Per the germline V gene, CDR1 is SGDLS and CDR2 is YYNGEE. Between the trimmed V and J ends, which lost 0 bases and 5 bases, there was a span of 8 bases. The CDR3 nucleotides read TGTGCCAGCAGCGTAGGTGTCCTGACTGAAGCTTTCTTT. Translated: CASSVGVLTEAFF.

A few counts support this clonotype. The CDR3 DNA is TGTGCCAGCTCACCACCGCAGGGGCGAGGATTGGGAAACGGGGAGCTGTTTTTT. This gives the protein CASSPPQGRGLGNGELFF. V is TRBV18 and J is TRBJ2-2, with a weak D call TRBD1 (6 bases). The germline V gene encodes CDR1 KGHSH and CDR2 LQKENI. This CDR3 contains 18 residues. V lost 0 bases, J lost 7 bases, and 21 bases lay in between.

This clonotype came up many times. This chain joins TRBV20-1 and TRBJ1-5; 7 nucleotides match TRBD1. Germline V gene lookup returns CDR1 DFQATT and CDR2 SNEGSKA (reference sequence). This CDR3 contains 16 residues. V was clipped by 4 bases and J by 2 bases; unmatched bases: 11. CDR3 bases: TGCAGTGCTACCAAGGGGACAGATCTGGGCAATCAGCCCCAGCATTTT. This gives the protein CSATKGTDLGNQPQHF.

V and J are TRBV5-4 and TRBJ1-4, with D unresolved. Trimming shortened V by 9 bases and J by 1 base, and 13 bases separated the two germline ends. Germline CDR1 is SGHNT and CDR2 is YYREEE (reference sequence). The CDR3 has 14 amino acids. Here the CDR3 reads CATHTPGTNEKLFF. In DNA, the CDR3 is TGTGCCACACACACTCCTGGAACTAATGAAAAACTGTTTTTT.

At least ten counts were recorded for this clonotype. This chain links TRBV7-9 with TRBJ2-1; the D gene is possibly TRBD1 (6 bases). The germline V and J ends were trimmed by 5 bases and 8 bases, with 13 bases remaining between them. CDR3 length: 13 residues. Germline CDR1 reads SEHNR; CDR2 reads FQNEAQ (reference sequence). The CDR3 sequence is CASSPFPGDEQFF. The CDR3, as DNA: TGTGCCAGCAGCCCCTTCCCAGGGGATGAGCAGTTCTTC. The variable domain in full, with the rest retrieved from reference TRBV7-9 and TRBJ2-1, is DTGVSQNPRHKITKRGQNVTFRCDPISEHNRLYWYRQTLGQGPEFLTYFQNEAQLEKSRLLSDRFSAERPKGSFSTLEIQRTEQGDSAMYLCASSPFPGDEQFFGPGTRLTVL.